The 16 T cell receptor beta chains listed next were all sequenced from one sample in a study of lymphopenia after photon versus proton radiotherapy (dated 2019 in TCRdb). The library was prepared using the immunoSEQ multiplex PCR assay. TCRdb took over this immuneACCESS table, retaining in-frame rearrangements with V and J assigned. Such tables are incomplete; in checked studies, under half of the missing clones stem from an unresolved V gene, and the remainder is unexplained. Counted in this sample were 29,000 or so clones; more than 75% of them appeared once. Approximately 50% of the sample goes to the ten largest clones. Sequencing was performed on peripheral blood, taken from a patient treated with proton-based radiotherapy. These receptors were obtained from a woman aged 60 to 75 with cholangiocarcinoma. Some clones in this sample may be carry-over from other donors' samples.

The V call is TRBV5-6, the J call TRBJ2-7; D gene uncertain. This CDR3 comprises 12 residues. CDR1 is SGHDT, CDR2 YYEEEE, per germline. Trimming stripped 4 bases from V and 2 bases from J, with 7 bases between. CDR3 sequence (DNA): TGTGCCAGCAGCAACGGCCCCTACGAGCAGTACTTC. It specifies CASSNGPYEQYF.

In DNA, the CDR3 is TGTGCCAGCAGCCAGGGACGGTATAATTCACCCCTCCACTTT. It translates to CASSQGRYNSPLHF. The rearrangement links TRBV6-5 to TRBJ1-6; D might be TRBD1 (5 bases). V lost 6 bases, J lost 4 bases, and 10 bases lay in between. Germline loops: CDR1 MNHEY, CDR2 SVGAGI. The CDR3 has 14 amino acids.

V is TRBV19 and J is TRBJ2-2; maybe TRBD2 (5 bases). Trimming cost V 8 bases and J 5 bases, with 9 bases left between them. Looked up from germline, CDR1 is LNHDA and CDR2 is SQIVND (reference sequence). This CDR3 region has 12 residues. In nucleotides, the CDR3 is TGTGCCAGTGGCCCGGGGACCGGGGAGCTGTTTTTT. Translated, it gives CASGPGTGELFF. Full variable domain (rest looked up from reference TRBV19 and TRBJ2-2): DGGITQSPKYLFRKEGQNVTLSCEQNLNHDAMYWYRQDPGQGLRLIYYSQIVNDFQKGDIAEGYSVSREKKESFPLTVTSAQKNPTAFYLCASGPGTGELFFGEGSRLTVL.

This clone is a singleton in its sample. The chain uses TRBV7-8 and TRBJ1-4; perhaps TRBD1 as D (6 bases). This CDR3 comprises 16 residues. CDR1 is SGHVS and CDR2 is FQNEAQ in the germline V gene. With 0 bases removed from V and 10 bases from J, the gap between germline ends came to 18 bases. The CDR3 DNA sequence: TGTGCCAGCAGCTTAGCGGAACAGGGACTAGGAGGAAAACTGTTTTTT. As protein: CASSLAEQGLGGKLFF.

This chain uses TRBV5-1 with TRBJ1-1, with D uncertain. Germline CDR1 is SGHRS and CDR2 is YFSETQ. V was cut by 0 bases and J by 1 base, with 7 bases left in between. The CDR3 runs 14 residues. The DNA for the CDR3 is TGCGCCAGCAGCTTGGAATCGGGGAACACTGAAGCTTTCTTT. This encodes CASSLESGNTEAFF.

The chain uses TRBV19 and TRBJ1-1; a weak D match, TRBD1 (5 bases). The CDR3 extends over 13 amino acids. V was shortened by 6 bases and J by 1 base, with 9 bases between the two germline ends. CDR1 and CDR2 from the germline V gene are LNHDA and SQIVND (reference sequence). The DNA for the CDR3 is TGTGCCAGTAGAAATGGGGGGAACACTGAAGCTTTCTTT. Its translation is CASRNGGNTEAFF.

This chain links TRBV5-6 with TRBJ1-5; weak D call: TRBD1 (5 bases). This CDR3 comprises 15 residues. Germline CDR1 is SGHDT and CDR2 is YYEEEE. The V end was cut by 4 bases, the J end by 0 bases, with 11 bases between. The CDR3, as DNA: TGTGCCAGCAGCCTGGGGACCTATAGCAATCAGCCCCAGCATTTT. This gives the protein CASSLGTYSNQPQHF.

This chain joins TRBV7-9 and TRBJ2-1; D remains unclear. Between the trimmed V and J ends, which lost 1 base and 8 bases, there was a span of 9 bases. The CDR3 contains 13 residues. Germline CDR1 is SEHNR and CDR2 is FQNEAQ (reference sequence). The CDR3 nucleotides read TGTGCCAGCAGCTTAGTTCTCGGCTATGAGCAGTTCTTC. This encodes CASSLVLGYEQFF.

The chain links TRBV7-2 to TRBJ2-6; 10 bases agree with TRBD1. CDR1 is SGHTA, CDR2 FQGNSA, per germline. The CDR3 covers 18 residues. Unmatched junction bases numbered 9, after V lost 6 bases and J lost 1 base. CDR3 sequence (DNA): TGTGCCAGCAGAGGGGACAGGGGTTTTCATTCTGGGGCCAACGTCCTGACTTTC. This gives the protein CASRGDRGFHSGANVLTF.

The genes are TRBV5-1 and TRBJ2-5, with D hard to call. This CDR3 region has 12 residues. Germline lookup yields CDR1 SGHRS and CDR2 YFSETQ. V was trimmed by 0 bases and J by 7 bases, leaving 7 bases between them. Here the CDR3 DNA reads TGCGCCAGCAGCTTGGTCAGTGGGACCCAGTACTTC. It translates to CASSLVSGTQYF.

This clone has only one observation. The CDR3 reads CASSDFRGHDGTDTQYF. The CDR3 coding sequence is TGTGCCAGCAGTGACTTTCGAGGACACGACGGCACAGATACGCAGTATTTT. This chain links TRBV27 with TRBJ2-3; a weak D match, TRBD1 (5 bases). This CDR3 has 17 amino acids. The ends were cut back, 5 bases at V and 1 base at J, with 19 bases in the middle. Germline CDR1 and CDR2: MNHEY and SMNVEV (reference sequence).

This clone came up a few times. The rearrangement uses TRBV5-5 and TRBJ2-3, with D perhaps matching TRBD2 (6 bases). This CDR3 has 16 residues. The germline V gene encodes CDR1 SGHKS and CDR2 YYEKEE (reference sequence). Trimming took 4 bases from V and 0 from J, leaving 15 bases between them. Here the CDR3 DNA reads TGTGCCAGCAGCCATGCAGCGGGTACAAGCACAGATACGCAGTATTTT. Its protein is CASSHAAGTSTDTQYF.

The V and J genes are TRBV27 and TRBJ2-1; D is possibly TRBD1 (7 bases). There are 14 residues in the CDR3. The V gene lost 5 bases and the J gene lost 1 base, with 9 bases spanning the gap. The germline gives CDR1 MNHEY, CDR2 SMNVEV (reference sequence). DNA for the CDR3: TGTGCCAGCAGTCAGGGGGGTTCCTACAATGAGCAGTTCTTC. Protein product: CASSQGGSYNEQFF.

J is TRBJ2-5 and V is TRBV7-7; D is possibly TRBD1 (5 bases). V lost 5 bases and J 5 bases, leaving 18 bases between the germline ends. The CDR3 sequence is 15 residues long. From germline, CDR1 is SSHAT and CDR2 FNYEAQ (reference sequence). CDR3 nucleotides: TGTGCCAGCAGCCAAAAACCAGGGATGCGGGAGACCCAGTACTTC. Translated: CASSQKPGMRETQYF.

The rearrangement joins TRBV5-1 to TRBJ1-5; D unclear. The CDR3 totals 14 residues. Trimming removed 4 bases at V and 8 bases at J, with 16 bases between. Germline CDR1 and CDR2: SGHRS and YFSETQ. The CDR3 DNA reads as TGCGCCAGCAGCAGGGCCCGGACGCCCAAGCCCCAGCATTTT. It specifies CASSRARTPKPQHF.

The chain uses TRBV25-1 and TRBJ1-5, with 8 bases matching TRBD1. J was trimmed by 4 bases and V by 3 bases; bases with no gene match: 2. Germline loops: CDR1 MGHDK, CDR2 SYGVNS. The CDR3 is 14 amino acids. The CDR3 region is CASSDYRGNQPQHF. The CDR3 DNA sequence: TGTGCCAGCAGTGATTACAGGGGGAATCAGCCCCAGCATTTT. Together with reference TRBV25-1 and TRBJ1-5, the CDR3 gives the full variable domain: EADIYQTPRYLVIGTGKKITLECSQTMGHDKMYWYQQDPGMELHLIHYSYGVNSTEKGDLSSESTVSRIRTEHFPLTLESARPSHTSQYLCASSDYRGNQPQHFGDGTRLSIL.